The T cell receptor beta chain under discussion was sequenced for a study of post-analysis software for immune sequencing data. Broader study findings: Roughly 5 TRBV segments, including TRBV5-6, TRBV5-1 and TRBV20-1, were more frequent in patients than controls.

Unique molecular identifiers were present in the TCR beta cDNA libraries. TCRdb reanalysed the PCR reads using MiXCR and keeps one entry per CDR3 protein. The table lists hundreds of thousands of distinct CDR3 sequences, around 27% of them singletons. V lost 1 base to trimming and J lost 1 base, with 11 bases between them. The CDR3 is made up of 15 amino acids. CDR1 and CDR2 from the germline V gene are SEHNR and FQNEAQ (reference sequence). With regard to this clonotype: The antigen is unknown.

The receptor's source is a girl aged 5-17 years with multiple sclerosis. Sequencing was done on a sample of blood. V is TRBV7-9 and J is TRBJ2-7; D gene unclear. The CDR3 DNA reads TGTGCCAGCAGCTTAGAATGGGCGGATTCCTACGAGCAGTACTTC. Protein sequence: CASSLEWADSYEQYF.